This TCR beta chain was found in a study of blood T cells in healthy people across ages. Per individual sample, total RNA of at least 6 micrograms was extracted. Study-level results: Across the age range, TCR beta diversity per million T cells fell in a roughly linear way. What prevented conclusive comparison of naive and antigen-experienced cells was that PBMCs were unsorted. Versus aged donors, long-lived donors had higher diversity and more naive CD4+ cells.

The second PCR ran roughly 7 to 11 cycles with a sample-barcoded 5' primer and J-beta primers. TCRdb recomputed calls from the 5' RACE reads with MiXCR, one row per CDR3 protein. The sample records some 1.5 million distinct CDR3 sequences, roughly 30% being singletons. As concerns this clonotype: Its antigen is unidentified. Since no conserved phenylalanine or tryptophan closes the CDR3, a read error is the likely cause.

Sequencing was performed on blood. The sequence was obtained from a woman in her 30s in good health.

Here the CDR3 DNA reads TGTGCCAGCAGCCAAGATCGGTGGTCCTACGAGCAGTACTGC. Translated, it gives CASSQDRWSYEQYC. The V gene is TRBV3-1, the J gene TRBJ2-7; D is unresolved. This CDR3 region has 14 residues. Trimming took off 0 bases at V and 1 base at J, with 7 bases between the two ends. Germline V lookup: CDR1 LGHDT, CDR2 YNNKEL (reference sequence).